Below are 7 T cell receptor beta chains sequenced from a single sample in a study of control samples from healthy donors and cancer patients. Measured with immunoSEQ multiplex PCR; TCRdb has only the in-frame clones, and not every one. The sample gives roughly 100,000 clones, around 88% of which show up once; 11% to 15% is in the top ten. The source material was blood. The receptors were gathered from a man in his thirties or forties in good health.

J is TRBJ2-7 and V is TRBV18; D remains unclear. Germline loops: CDR1 KGHSH, CDR2 LQKENI. Trimming cost V 1 base and J 5 bases, with 3 bases left between them. The CDR3 length is 11 residues. Written as DNA, the CDR3 is TGTGCCAGCTCACCACTAGACGAGCAGTACTTC. This sequence encodes CASSPLDEQYF.

The V call is TRBV18, the J call TRBJ1-1, with TRBD1 identical over 12 bases. The V and J ends lost 1 base and 3 bases, in that order; junction bases with no gene match: 9. Germline V lookup: CDR1 KGHSH, CDR2 LQKENI. CDR3 length equals 18 residues. CDR3 in amino acids: CASSPQKRDRGLHTEAFF. The CDR3 DNA reads TGTGCCAGCTCACCACAAAAGAGGGACAGGGGGCTTCACACTGAAGCTTTCTTT.

The V gene is TRBV4-1, the J gene TRBJ1-1; D might be TRBD1 (5 bases). CDR3 size: 15 residues. Trimming removed 1 base from V and 4 bases from J, with 13 bases in between. Per the germline V gene, CDR1 is MGHRA and CDR2 is YSYEKL. This CDR3 reads CASSQVSWQGTEAFF. Written as DNA, the CDR3 is TGCGCCAGCAGCCAAGTAAGCTGGCAGGGCACTGAAGCTTTCTTT.

CDR3 residues: CASSYLQGATDTQYF. DNA for the CDR3: TGTGCCAGCAGTTACCTACAGGGGGCAACTGATACGCAGTATTTT. V usage is TRBV6-6 and J usage is TRBJ2-3; 9 bases are a match to TRBD1. This CDR3 comprises 15 residues. Germline V gene sequence: CDR1 MNHNY, CDR2 SVGAGI (reference sequence). V trimming: 2 bases; J trimming: 6 bases; junction bases outside the gene matches: 6.

The chain recombines TRBV7-9 with TRBJ2-3; D uncertain. Germline CDR1 is SEHNR and CDR2 is FQNEAQ (reference sequence). This CDR3 comprises 12 residues. The ends were cut back, 5 bases at V and 2 bases at J, with 5 bases in the middle. The CDR3 bases are TGTGCCAGCAGCCAAAACACAGATACGCAGTATTTT. Translated: CASSQNTDTQYF.

The chain employs TRBV5-1 and TRBJ2-5, with D perhaps TRBD1 (6 bases). Looked up from germline, CDR1 is SGHRS and CDR2 is YFSETQ. The CDR3 is 13 amino acids. Trimming pared 2 bases from V and 3 bases from J, leaving 8 bases between. CDR3 nucleotides: TGCGCCAGCAGCTTTGCAGGGGAAGAGACCCAGTACTTC. This sequence encodes CASSFAGEETQYF.

This chain joins TRBV15 and TRBJ2-7; 11 positions agree with TRBD2. Germline values: CDR1 LNHNV, CDR2 YYDKDF (reference sequence). V gave up 0 bases and J gave up 6 bases; unmatched junction bases: 7. This CDR3 comprises 16 residues. Written as DNA, the CDR3 is TGTGCCACCAGCAGAGATCAGGGACTAGCGGCTTCCGAGCAGTACTTC. Protein: CATSRDQGLAASEQYF. Together with reference TRBV15 and TRBJ2-7, the CDR3 gives the full variable domain: DAMVIQNPRYQVTQFGKPVTLSCSQTLNHNVMYWYQQKSSQAPKLLFHYYDKDFNNEADTPDNFQSRRPNTSFCFLDIRSPGLGDTAMYLCATSRDQGLAASEQYFGPGTRLTVT.